Listed below are T cell receptor beta chains from one sample, sequenced in a study of blood T cell repertoires in COVID-19. Profiling relied on immunoSEQ multiplex PCR, and the TCRdb table lists in-frame clones only, not all of them. The sample yields fewer than 70,000 clones, around 86% seen once. The specimen was peripheral blood. These receptors were collected from a middle-aged man with COVID-19, enrolled during active disease. The CDR3 runs from the conserved cysteine through the conserved F or W. D genes are given only for firm matches. Rows give clone size only sometimes, using once, few, many, or a class for an expanded clone.

V gene,J gene,D gene,clone size,CDR3 DNA,CDR3 protein
TRBV21-1,TRBJ1-5,-,-,TGTGCCAGCAGCAAAGTACAGGGGCAGGACAATCAGCCCCAGCATTTT,CASSKVQGQDNQPQHF
TRBV28,TRBJ2-7,TRBD1,-,TGTGCCAGCACCAAGGGCGACAGGGACTACGAGCAGTACTTC,CASTKGDRDYEQYF
TRBV27,TRBJ2-7,-,-,TGTGCCAGCCCAACGGAGATGAGACACGAGCAGTACTTC,CASPTEMRHEQYF
TRBV18,TRBJ1-4,-,-,TGTGCCAGCTCACCTCGGGAGTATGAAAAACTGTTTTTT,CASSPREYEKLFF
TRBV19,TRBJ1-6,TRBD1,-,TGTGCCAGTAGTTTTGGACAGGGGGATTATTCACCCCTCCACTTT,CASSFGQGDYSPLHF
TRBV27,TRBJ2-1,-,-,TGTGCCAGCAGACTACAGGGTGTAGGCTACAATGAGCAGTTCTTC,CASRLQGVGYNEQFF
TRBV7-9,TRBJ1-4,TRBD1,-,TGTGCCACCGGACCGGGACAGGGCGCTTTAGCGGAAAAACTGTTTTTT,CATGPGQGALAEKLFF
TRBV5-4,TRBJ2-3,TRBD2,-,TGTGCCAGCAGCTCCGGGGGGGGCACAGATACGCAGTATTTT,CASSSGGGTDTQYF
TRBV2,TRBJ1-5,-,-,TGTGCCAGCAAGGAGGGTTCCCAGCCCCAGCATTTT,CASKEGSQPQHF
TRBV20-1,TRBJ1-5,-,-,TGCAGTGCTCGTGAGAGGAGCAATCAGCCCCAGCATTTT,CSARERSNQPQHF
TRBV18,TRBJ1-5,TRBD1,-,TGTGCCAGCTCACCAAGGGGAACAGGGGGCGGCAATCAGCCCCAGCATTTT,CASSPRGTGGGNQPQHF
TRBV29-1,TRBJ1-5,-,-,TGCAGCGCGAGAGAGGGAAGCAATCAGCCCCAGCATTTT,CSAREGSNQPQHF
TRBV19,TRBJ2-2,TRBD1,once,TGTGCCAGTAGACCAGGGGGTCTGAACACCGGGGAGCTGTTTTTT,CASRPGGLNTGELFF
TRBV9,TRBJ2-3,TRBD2,-,TGTGCCAGCAGCGTAAGCGGGGGAGCCGCAGATACGCAGTATTTT,CASSVSGGAADTQYF
TRBV3-1/TRBV3-2,TRBJ2-2,-,once,TGTGCCAGCAGCCCAGGCTCTTACCCCACCGGGGAGCTGTTTTTT,CASSPGSYPTGELFF
TRBV29-1,TRBJ2-3,-,-,TGCAGCGTCCTTTCCCTCGACGCCGGGATCACAGATACGCAGTATTTT,CSVLSLDAGITDTQYF
TRBV5-1,TRBJ1-3,-,once,TGCGCCAGCAGCCGAGAAAACTCTGGAAACACCATATATTTT,CASSRENSGNTIYF
TRBV7-9,TRBJ1-5,-,-,TGTGCCAGCAGCTCCCATCCAGGTAGCAATCAGCCCCAGCATTTT,CASSSHPGSNQPQHF
TRBV5-1,TRBJ2-1,TRBD1,-,TGCGCCAGCAGCTTTACCGGGACAGTACAGGATGAGCAGTTCTTC,CASSFTGTVQDEQFF
TRBV19,TRBJ2-2,-,once,TGTGCCAGTAGTAGGAGTGGAATAAACACCGGGGAGCTGTTTTTT,CASSRSGINTGELFF
TRBV5-8,TRBJ1-2,-,-,TGTGCCAGCAGGCAGACAGTGCTTTATGGCTACACCTTC,CASRQTVLYGYTF
TRBV29-1,TRBJ2-5,TRBD1,-,TGCAGCGTCACCGCCTGGACAGGGCAAGAGACCCAGTACTTC,CSVTAWTGQETQYF
TRBV2,TRBJ2-3,TRBD2,-,TGTGCCAGCGGGGTAGCGGGGGGCACAGATACGCAGTATTTT,CASGVAGGTDTQYF
TRBV30,TRBJ1-6,-,once,TGTGCCTGGAGTGTAGGAGGGTATGCGAATTCACCCCTCCACTTT,CAWSVGGYANSPLHF
TRBV30,TRBJ1-3,-,-,TGTGCCTGGAGCCGCGGGGCTGCGGCAGGAAACACCATATATTTT,CAWSRGAAAGNTIYF
TRBV7-9,TRBJ1-6,-,-,TGTGCCAGCAGCTTCGACCTACAGGGTTCACCCCTCCACTTT,CASSFDLQGSPLHF
TRBV3-1/TRBV3-2,TRBJ2-7,TRBD1,-,TGTGCCAGCAGCCAGGAGGACAGGGCCTACGAGCAGTACTTC,CASSQEDRAYEQYF
TRBV3-1/TRBV3-2,TRBJ1-5,-,-,TGTGCCAGCAGCCAAGACAACGGGGAGAATCAGCCCCAGCATTTT,CASSQDNGENQPQHF
TRBV5-5,TRBJ1-1,-,-,TGTGCCAGCAGCCTACAGGGGAACACTGAAGCTTTCTTT,CASSLQGNTEAFF
TRBV6-5,TRBJ2-7,-,-,TGTGCCAGCAGTTACTCCGGGCCGGGGGGCCACGAGCAGTACTTC,CASSYSGPGGHEQYF
TRBV7-2,TRBJ2-7,-,-,TGTGCCAGCAGCTTAGCGAGCTCCTACGAGCAGTACTTC,CASSLASSYEQYF
TRBV11-3,TRBJ1-3,-,once,TGTGCCAGCAGCATCGATCGGGGGAACACCATATATTTT,CASSIDRGNTIYF
TRBV9,TRBJ1-3,-,-,TGTGCCAGCAGCGTAGATGGCAGCTCTGGAAACACCATATATTTT,CASSVDGSSGNTIYF
TRBV7-9,TRBJ2-3,TRBD2,-,TGTGCCAGCAGCCCCGGACTAGCGGGGGGCAGCACAGATACGCAGTATTTT,CASSPGLAGGSTDTQYF
TRBV19,TRBJ1-2,-,-,TGTGCCAGTACCCTGGACAGAAACTATGGCTACACCTTC,CASTLDRNYGYTF
TRBV19,TRBJ2-5,-,-,TGTGCCAGTAGTATAGGTGGGACACCCCAAGAGACCCAGTACTTC,CASSIGGTPQETQYF
TRBV12-3/TRBV12-4,TRBJ2-3,-,-,TGTGCCAGCAACCTCAGGTACCCAGATACGCAGTATTTT,CASNLRYPDTQYF
TRBV9,TRBJ1-1,-,-,TGTGCCAGCAGCGATCGATATCTAGAAGCTTTCTTT,CASSDRYLEAFF
TRBV5-1,TRBJ2-3,TRBD2,-,TGCGCCAGCAGCTTGGTGCGGGAAGCGGGGGGCAGGGAAGATACGCAGTATTTT,CASSLVREAGGREDTQYF
TRBV6-1,TRBJ1-2,-,-,TGTGCCAGCAGTGAATCCGTATATGGCTACACCTTC,CASSESVYGYTF
TRBV4-2,TRBJ2-1,TRBD2,once,TGTGCCAGCAGCCAAGAGAGTAATGGCTTTGGACTAGCGACCTACAATGAGCAGTTCTTC,CASSQESNGFGLATYNEQFF
TRBV5-6,TRBJ2-1,TRBD2,few,TGTGCCAGCAGCTTGCGGCGGGGGGGCGGTTCCTACAATGAGCAGTTCTTC,CASSLRRGGGSYNEQFF
TRBV7-2,TRBJ2-7,TRBD2,-,TGTGCCAGCAGCTCAAGGCGGGGGGGCTACGAGCAGTACTTC,CASSSRRGGYEQYF
TRBV7-6,TRBJ2-7,-,-,TGTGCCAGCAGCTTAAGGGACTCATCCCTCGAGCAGTACTTC,CASSLRDSSLEQYF
TRBV29-1,TRBJ2-3,-,-,TGCAGCGGCGGGACCGATACGCAGTATTTT,CSGGTDTQYF
TRBV29-1,TRBJ1-1,TRBD1,-,TGCAGCGTTGGGGGGGTTCAGGGGGCGGTTGAGGCCACTGAAGCTTTCTTT,CSVGGVQGAVEATEAFF
TRBV5-1,TRBJ1-4,-,-,TGCGCCAGCAGCTTGGAGGTGGGGGGTAATGAAAAACTGTTTTTT,CASSLEVGGNEKLFF
TRBV30,TRBJ1-5,-,-,TGTGCCTGGGGGAGACAGGCAAGCAATCAGCCCCAGCATTTT,CAWGRQASNQPQHF
TRBV10-3,TRBJ2-7,TRBD1,once,TGTGCCATCAGTCCGGGACAGGGGAGGTCCTACGAGCAGTACTTC,CAISPGQGRSYEQYF
TRBV28,TRBJ1-2,TRBD1,-,TGTGCCAGCAGTTTATTCCCTGGGACAGCGAACTATGGCTACACCTTC,CASSLFPGTANYGYTF
TRBV21-1,TRBJ1-2,-,-,TGTGCCAGCAGCAAAGTTGGACAAGTTGGGGGCTACACCTTC,CASSKVGQVGGYTF
TRBV21-1,TRBJ2-6,-,-,TGTGCCAGCAGCAAAGCGCTACGGGACAGGGGATTCTCTGGGGCCAACGTCCTGACTTTC,CASSKALRDRGFSGANVLTF